Listed below are T cell receptor beta chains from one sample, sequenced in a study of vaccination and CD4 T cells after COVID-19. TCRdb reprocessed the PCR reads with MiXCR, giving one entry per CDR3 protein. The sample has approximately 19,000 distinct CDR3 sequences; 78% are singletons. Their target antigens are unknown. The starting material was CD4+ T cells from blood, cultured in vitro, obtained after SARS-CoV-2 vaccination. Receptors originate from a human donor who received a COVID-19 vaccine. Both conserved end residues are part of each CDR3.

V	length	J	CDR3
TRBV20-1	12	TRBJ2-7	CSGSGNSYEQYF
TRBV6-1	13	TRBJ1-1	CASSEAWGREAFF
TRBV6-1	12	TRBJ1-1	CASSEGTAEAFF
TRBV6-1	13	TRBJ2-1	CASTPTQGNEQFF
TRBV6-1	18	TRBJ1-5	CASSEERGLGVSEQPQHF
TRBV7-2	14	TRBJ1-3	CASSLSFGRNTIYF
TRBV2	12	TRBJ1-1	CASGTGDPEAFF
TRBV7-6	13	TRBJ2-4	CASSLNRENIQYF
TRBV7-2	12	TRBJ1-6	CASSAFNSPLHF
TRBV20-1	15	TRBJ2-3	CSARGPGQGIDTQYF
TRBV19	13	TRBJ2-3	CASRAESTDTQYF
TRBV20-1	14	TRBJ1-4	CSARDQARGIKLFF
TRBV24-1	15	TRBJ1-2	CATSKTGEGFYGYTF
TRBV24-1	18	TRBJ2-2	CATSALLGRNTNTGELFF
TRBV9	15	TRBJ1-2	CASSPRGAPNYGYTF
TRBV6-5	14	TRBJ1-2	CASSYSDRGDGYTF
TRBV20-1	12	TRBJ2-5	CSARDRGETQYF
TRBV19	15	TRBJ2-6	CASSSQSEGANVLTF
TRBV15	14	TRBJ1-2	CATSRDGVGDGYTF
TRBV27	13	TRBJ1-6	CASRQGVVSPLHF
TRBV20-1	16	TRBJ2-3	CSARDGGRGGRDTQYF
TRBV24-1	13	TRBJ1-5	CATSVTSNQPQHF
TRBV21-1	14	TRBJ2-5	CASSKAGTQETQYF
TRBV20-1	12	TRBJ1-1	CSARGGNTEAFF
TRBV19	14	TRBJ1-1	CASIRDRGNTEAFF
TRBV6-1	16	TRBJ1-3	CASRAQGEPSGNTIYF
TRBV20-1	14	TRBJ2-1	CSARDWTANNEQFF
TRBV12-3/TRBV12-4	16	TRBJ2-5	CASSRWTSGVSETQYF
TRBV18	16	TRBJ1-1	CASSPPQGLMNTEAFF
TRBV30	15	TRBJ1-3	CAWRGLSRAGNTIYF